Listed below are T cell receptor beta chains from one sample, sequenced in a study of cytomegalovirus exposure and HLA in healthy donors. TCRdb keeps only in-frame clones here, not all; method: immunoSEQ multiplex PCR. This sample has under 200,000 clones; about 81% occur once, and the top ten carry 2.1%. The sequenced material came from PBMCs. These receptors were obtained from a woman between 18 and 29 years old in good health and CMV-seropositive. Both conserved end residues are part of each CDR3. A D gene is named only where the DNA matches it firmly. Some rows have no size entry. The others give once, few or many, or a class for an expanded clone.

d_gene,abundance,v_gene,j_gene,CDR3nt,CDR3aa
TRBD2,NA,TRBV7-9,TRBJ2-7,TGTGCCAGCAGCCCCAAGCCGGGGGGTGAGTCCTACGAGCAGTACTTC,CASSPKPGGESYEQYF
NA,NA,TRBV14,TRBJ1-6,TGTGCCAGCAGCCTTGTTCAGGGTTATTCACCCCTCCACTTT,CASSLVQGYSPLHF
TRBD1,NA,TRBV9,TRBJ1-4,TGTGCCAGCAGCGCCTATAACGCACAGGGGGTCGAGGAAAAACTGTTTTTT,CASSAYNAQGVEEKLFF
TRBD1,NA,TRBV19,TRBJ1-5,TGTGCCAGCGCCCGGGACAGGGCGGTCAATCAGCCCCAGCATTTT,CASARDRAVNQPQHF
NA,NA,TRBV11-1,TRBJ2-7,TGTGCCAGCAGCTTAGAGATAGCAGGGTCCTACGAGCAGTACTTC,CASSLEIAGSYEQYF
TRBD2,NA,TRBV9,TRBJ2-7,TGTGCCAGCAGCCAGCGGGGGAGCTCCTACGAGCAGTACTTC,CASSQRGSSYEQYF
TRBD1,NA,TRBV18,TRBJ2-6,TGTGCCAGCTCACTCGGGACAGCCTCTGGGGCCAACGTCCTGACTTTC,CASSLGTASGANVLTF
NA,NA,TRBV2,TRBJ1-5,TGTGCCAGCAGTGAAGCAACCGGTCTTTTTCAAGGGGGAAATCAGCCCCAGCATTTT,CASSEATGLFQGGNQPQHF
NA,NA,TRBV11-3,TRBJ2-5,TGTGCCAGCAGCTTAACCCAGACAGGACAAGAGACCCAGTACTTC,CASSLTQTGQETQYF
NA,NA,TRBV19,TRBJ1-3,TGTGCCAGTAGTACAGGGCTGGGAGGAAACACCATATATTTT,CASSTGLGGNTIYF
TRBD1,once,TRBV30,TRBJ1-5,TGTGCCTGGAGCGGGCAGGGGGTTAGTCAGCCCCAGCATTTT,CAWSGQGVSQPQHF
TRBD1,NA,TRBV20-1,TRBJ1-1,TGCAGTGCTAGGGTACAGGGGGAAGCTTTCTTT,CSARVQGEAFF
NA,NA,TRBV5-4,TRBJ2-6,TGTGCCAGCAGCCCGGGAGTCTCTGGGGCCAACGGCCTGACTTTC,CASSPGVSGANGLTF
NA,NA,TRBV7-9,TRBJ1-3,TGTGCCAGTGGGGCAGGGAACGGAAACACCATATATTTT,CASGAGNGNTIYF
TRBD1,few,TRBV4-1,TRBJ2-2,TGCGCCAGCAGCCAAGCTGCAGGGGGCATGTCCGGGGAGCTGTTTTTT,CASSQAAGGMSGELFF
NA,few,TRBV5-4,TRBJ2-3,TGTGCCAGCAGCGCCGTACTAGGCACAGATACGCAGTATTTT,CASSAVLGTDTQYF
NA,NA,TRBV5-6,TRBJ1-6,TGTGCCAGCAGCTTGGCGGGGAGGGCGCGGTCACCCCTCCACTTT,CASSLAGRARSPLHF
TRBD2,few,TRBV4-1,TRBJ2-1,TGCGCCAGCAGGGACGTAGCGGGGGGGCTTCGGCATGAGCAGTTCTTC,CASRDVAGGLRHEQFF
TRBD1,NA,TRBV4-1,TRBJ1-2,TGCGCCAGCAGCCAAGCCGACAGGGCGATCTATGGCTACACCTTC,CASSQADRAIYGYTF
NA,NA,TRBV7-2,TRBJ1-5,TGTGCCAGCAGCTTATTAGGCCCGGGAGGACAGCCCCAGCATTTT,CASSLLGPGGQPQHF
NA,NA,TRBV28,TRBJ2-7,TGTGCCAGCAGTCTTACACCCGCCTACGAGCAGTACTTC,CASSLTPAYEQYF
NA,NA,TRBV11-3,TRBJ1-1,TGTGCCAGCAGCTTAGCATTCGGCACTGAAGCTTTCTTT,CASSLAFGTEAFF
NA,NA,TRBV6-1,TRBJ1-3,TGTGCCAGCACCTCGACAGTCTCTGGAAACACCATATATTTT,CASTSTVSGNTIYF
NA,few,TRBV7-2,TRBJ2-7,TGTGCCAGCAGCTACGACTGGTACGAGCAGTACTTC,CASSYDWYEQYF
NA,NA,TRBV6-1,TRBJ1-3,TGTGCCAGCAGTGATAGCTCTGGAAACACCATATATTTT,CASSDSSGNTIYF
NA,few,TRBV9,TRBJ1-1,TGTGCCAGCAGCCCTAGCGGGTCTGGCACTGAAGCTTTCTTT,CASSPSGSGTEAFF
TRBD1,NA,TRBV5-6,TRBJ2-5,TGTGCCAGCAGCTGGACAGGGAGTCACCAAGAGACCCAGTACTTC,CASSWTGSHQETQYF
TRBD1,NA,TRBV27,TRBJ1-1,TGTGCCAGCAATACAGGACAGGGCACTGAAGCTTTCTTT,CASNTGQGTEAFF
TRBD2,NA,TRBV27,TRBJ2-7,TGTGCCAGCAGTACTAGCGGCTCCTACGAGCAGTACTTC,CASSTSGSYEQYF
NA,NA,TRBV7-2,TRBJ2-2,TGTGCCAGCAGCTTAGGACTAGTGAGGAGTGTTGGGGAGCTGTTTTTT,CASSLGLVRSVGELFF
TRBD2,NA,TRBV7-6,TRBJ2-5,TGTGCCAGCAGCGAGAGCGGGGGGCCAGAGACCCAGTACTTC,CASSESGGPETQYF
NA,NA,TRBV11-2,TRBJ1-1,TGTGCCAGCAGCCTAAGCGGACAGCGATGGGGCACTGAAGCTTTCTTT,CASSLSGQRWGTEAFF
TRBD2,NA,TRBV6-4,TRBJ2-1,TGTGCCAGCAGTCCCGGGACTAGCGGGGCTTTAGGTGAGCAGTTCTTC,CASSPGTSGALGEQFF
TRBD2,NA,TRBV13,TRBJ2-1,TGTGCCAGCAGCATCCGACTAGCGGGGGGGGTCTATGAGCAGTTCTTC,CASSIRLAGGVYEQFF
TRBD2,once,TRBV19,TRBJ2-1,TGTGCCAGCAGCGGGGGGTACTCCTACAATGAGCAGTTCTTC,CASSGGYSYNEQFF
NA,NA,TRBV6-6,TRBJ1-6,TGTGCCAGCAGAGGTGGGCTTAATTCACCCCTCCACTTT,CASRGGLNSPLHF
NA,NA,TRBV15,TRBJ1-5,TGTGCCACCAGCGGAGAAGGGGCGAGGCAGCCCCAGCATTTT,CATSGEGARQPQHF
NA,NA,TRBV10-1,TRBJ1-6,TGCGCCAGCAGTGATCCAGGGAATTCACCCCTCCACTTT,CASSDPGNSPLHF
NA,few,TRBV28,TRBJ1-5,TGTGCCAGCAGTTTTTCGGCTGAGGTTCAGCCCCAGCATTTT,CASSFSAEVQPQHF
TRBD1,NA,TRBV7-2,TRBJ1-2,TGTGCCAGCAGCAGAGGGACAGGTTTTCTCGGCTACACCTTC,CASSRGTGFLGYTF
NA,NA,TRBV13,TRBJ1-1,TGTGCCAGCAGCTTACCGCAGGGTTTGAACACTGAAGCTTTCTTT,CASSLPQGLNTEAFF
TRBD2,NA,TRBV7-2,TRBJ2-3,TGTGCCAGCAGCTACCGTAGCGGGGACACAGATACGCAGTATTTT,CASSYRSGDTDTQYF
TRBD2,NA,TRBV6-1,TRBJ2-5,TGTGCCAGCAGTGAAGCCCAGGGAGGGGCGGAGACCCAGTACTTC,CASSEAQGGAETQYF
TRBD1,NA,TRBV6-1,TRBJ2-5,TGTGCCAGCAGGAACAGGGGTGGGGAGACCCAGTACTTC,CASRNRGGETQYF
TRBD1,NA,TRBV19,TRBJ2-5,TGTGCCAGTAGTATCACAGGGGGAGAGACCCAGTACTTC,CASSITGGETQYF